This record covers a single TCR beta chain. CDR1 is SGHRS and CDR2 is YFSETQ in the germline V gene. The CDR3 runs to 14 residues. Trimming took off 4 bases at V and 5 bases at J, with 10 bases between the two ends. The sample belongs to a study of radiation and T cells in renal cell carcinoma. This table comes from immunoSEQ multiplex PCR, and its TCRdb copy is limited to in-frame clones, with some not included. The table has under 150,000 clones, 75% to 85% seen once. Time point given: blood 2 weeks post-SBRT. Documented treatment: 15 Gy SBRT to primary tumor, nephrectomy 4 weeks later. V gene TRBV5-1 combines with J gene TRBJ1-6; D call uncertain. This clonotype was sampled from a woman aged 60-75 years with renal cell carcinoma. This material consisted of blood, taken from a patient whose treatment included radiotherapy and nephrectomy. Here the CDR3 reads CASSPGSDNSPLHF. The CDR3 nucleotides are TGCGCCAGCAGCCCCGGGTCGGATAATTCACCCCTCCACTTT.